This TCR beta chain derives from a study of CD8 T cells in Susac syndrome. The CDR3 extends over 14 amino acids. The germline V gene encodes CDR1 DFQATT and CDR2 SNEGSKA (reference sequence). The V and J ends lost 4 bases and 0 bases respectively, with 10 bases between them. RNA was extracted with the RNeasy kit, and a quantity of roughly 0.5 to 1 ug was reverse transcribed using random hexamers. Amplification of TCR beta CDR3 was carried out by immunoSEQ multiplex PCR, which covered 54 Vbeta and 13 Jbeta segments. TCRdb fed the immunoSEQ multiplex PCR reads into MiXCR, producing one record per CDR3 protein. This table has about 160,000 distinct CDR3 sequences, approximately 94% appearing once.

This TCR was sampled from a human donor with multiple sclerosis. The sample was CD4+ T cells from PBMCs. The chain recombines TRBV20-1 with TRBJ2-1, with D maybe TRBD2 (5 bases). CDR3 residues: CSAIGKSSYNEQFF. In DNA, the CDR3 is TGCAGTGCTATCGGGAAGAGCTCCTACAATGAGCAGTTCTTC.